One and the same sample provided the 8 T cell receptor beta chains below, sequenced in a study of blood T cell repertoires in COVID-19. Sequencing was performed with immunoSEQ multiplex PCR; in TCRdb, only in-frame clones are kept and a portion is missing. The profile shows 150,000 to 200,000 clones, around 90% of them singletons. The material sequenced was peripheral blood. All receptors come from a man younger than 30 with COVID-19, enrolled during active disease.

The chain joins TRBV19 to TRBJ2-7, with 7 positions matching TRBD1. Germline V gene data show CDR1 as LNHDA and CDR2 as SQIVND (reference sequence). V gave up 1 base and J gave up 0 bases; unmatched junction bases: 3. The length of the CDR3 is 15 residues. CDR3 region: CASSIGTGASYEQYF. For the CDR3, the DNA is TGTGCCAGTAGTATAGGTACAGGGGCCTCCTACGAGCAGTACTTC.

The genes are TRBV19 and TRBJ1-2; D gene unclear. The CDR3 extends over 12 amino acids. The V gene's germline CDR1 is LNHDA and CDR2 SQIVND (reference sequence). V lost 6 bases and J 4 bases, leaving 9 bases between the germline ends. CDR3 sequence: CASREGSYGYTF. Here the CDR3 DNA reads TGTGCCAGTAGAGAGGGCTCCTATGGCTACACCTTC.

In this sample, this clone turned up a few times. This chain uses TRBV7-9 with TRBJ2-7; 9 bases match TRBD1. V shed 5 bases, J shed 2 bases, and the junction held 4 bases outside the gene matches. Germline V gene sequence: CDR1 SEHNR, CDR2 FQNEAQ (reference sequence). The CDR3 contains 14 residues. The CDR3 loop reads CASSPGQGPYEQYF. CDR3 coding DNA: TGTGCCAGCAGCCCGGGACAGGGACCCTACGAGCAGTACTTC.

The chain links TRBV7-8 to TRBJ2-1, with D tentatively TRBD2 (5 bases). V lost 5 bases to trimming and J lost 8 bases, with 22 bases between them. CDR1 and CDR2 (germline): SGHVS, FQNEAQ. The CDR3 runs 16 residues. In nucleotides, the CDR3 is TGTGCCAGCAGCCCGGCGATCCTCGGGGATCGGGATGAGCAGTTCTTC. Its translation is CASSPAILGDRDEQFF.

The rearrangement links TRBV28 to TRBJ2-1; D might be TRBD2 (6 bases). The V and J ends lost 6 bases and 0 bases respectively, with 12 bases between them. Germline V gene lookup returns CDR1 MDHEN and CDR2 SYDVKM. There are 15 residues in the CDR3. CDR3 residues: CASREGVDSYNEQFF. The CDR3 nucleotides read TGTGCCAGCAGGGAGGGTGTAGACTCCTACAATGAGCAGTTCTTC.

The chain combines TRBV7-3 with TRBJ2-1, with a tentative D call TRBD2 (6 bases). The V gene's germline CDR1 is SGHTA and CDR2 FQGTGA. V was shortened by 2 bases and J by 2 bases, with 13 bases between the two germline ends. The CDR3 runs 16 residues. This CDR3 reads CASSLFVPGAYNEQFF. The CDR3 DNA follows: TGTGCCAGCAGCTTATTCGTCCCGGGGGCCTACAATGAGCAGTTCTTC.

V is TRBV5-4 and J is TRBJ1-1; 7 bases fit TRBD1. The CDR3 extends over 17 amino acids. The junction had 13 bases not matched to a gene; V was cut back by 1 base and J by 4 bases. Germline lookup yields CDR1 SGHNT and CDR2 YYREEE (reference sequence). The CDR3 DNA follows: TGTGCCAGCAGCTTGAAGGGGGCTCTCCTTAAGGGCACTGAAGCTTTCTTT. Protein: CASSLKGALLKGTEAFF.

The genes are TRBV15 and TRBJ1-5, with a tentative D call TRBD1 (5 bases). Germline CDR1 is LNHNV and CDR2 is YYDKDF (reference sequence). V lost 1 base and J lost 6, with 13 bases in between. This CDR3 is built from 15 residues. CDR3: CATSRVVSQGQPQHF. The CDR3 nucleotides read TGTGCCACCAGCAGAGTGGTGTCTCAGGGTCAGCCCCAGCATTTT.